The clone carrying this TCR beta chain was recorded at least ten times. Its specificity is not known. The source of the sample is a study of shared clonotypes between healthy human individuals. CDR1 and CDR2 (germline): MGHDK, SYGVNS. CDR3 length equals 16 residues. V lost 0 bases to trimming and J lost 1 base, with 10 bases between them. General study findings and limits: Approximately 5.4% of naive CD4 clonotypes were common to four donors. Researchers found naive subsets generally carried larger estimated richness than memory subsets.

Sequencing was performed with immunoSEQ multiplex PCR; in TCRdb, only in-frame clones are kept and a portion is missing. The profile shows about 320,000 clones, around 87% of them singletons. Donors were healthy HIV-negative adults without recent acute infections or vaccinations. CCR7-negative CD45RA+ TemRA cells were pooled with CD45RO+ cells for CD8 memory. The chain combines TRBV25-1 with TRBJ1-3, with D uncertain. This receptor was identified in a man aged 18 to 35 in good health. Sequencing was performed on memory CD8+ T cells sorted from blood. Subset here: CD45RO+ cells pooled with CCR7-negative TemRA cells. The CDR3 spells CASSEYNDPSGNTIYF. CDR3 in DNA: TGTGCCAGCAGTGAATATAACGATCCATCTGGAAACACCATATATTTT.